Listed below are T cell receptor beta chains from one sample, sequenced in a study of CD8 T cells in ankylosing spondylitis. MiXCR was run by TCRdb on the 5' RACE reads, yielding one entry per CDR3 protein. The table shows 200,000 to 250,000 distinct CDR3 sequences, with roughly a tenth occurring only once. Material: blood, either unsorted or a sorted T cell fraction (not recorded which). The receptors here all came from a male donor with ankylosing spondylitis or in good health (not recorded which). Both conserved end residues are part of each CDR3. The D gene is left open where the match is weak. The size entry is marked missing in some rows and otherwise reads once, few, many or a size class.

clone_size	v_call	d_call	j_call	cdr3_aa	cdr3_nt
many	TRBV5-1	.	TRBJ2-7	CASTPSGDRPYEQYF	TGCGCCAGCACCCCTTCGGGAGACAGACCCTACGAGCAGTACTTC
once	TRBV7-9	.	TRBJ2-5	CASSLAMGGHQETQYF	TGTGCCAGCAGCTTAGCGATGGGCGGCCACCAAGAGACCCAGTACTTC
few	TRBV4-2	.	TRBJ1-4	CASSQAQGEKLFF	TGTGCCAGCAGCCAAGCGCAGGGTGAAAAACTGTTTTTT
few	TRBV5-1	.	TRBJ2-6	CASKSQGAGANVLTF	TGCGCCAGCAAATCTCAGGGAGCTGGGGCCAACGTCCTGACTTTC
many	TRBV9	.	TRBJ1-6	CASSVGWTAYNSPLHF	TGTGCCAGCAGCGTAGGCTGGACAGCATATAATTCACCCCTCCACTTT
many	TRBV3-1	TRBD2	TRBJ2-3	CAAGLAGTRTDTQYF	TGTGCCGCTGGGCTAGCGGGGACACGCACAGATACGCAGTATTTT
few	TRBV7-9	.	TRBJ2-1	CASSLDISYNEQFF	TGTGCCAGCAGTTTAGACATCTCCTACAATGAGCAGTTCTTC
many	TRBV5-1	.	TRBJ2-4	CASSLGGKENIQYF	TGCGCCAGCAGCTTGGGGGGAAAGGAAAACATTCAGTACTTC
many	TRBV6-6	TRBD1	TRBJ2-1	CASSSGQAGEQFF	TGTGCCAGCAGTTCCGGACAGGCGGGTGAGCAGTTCTTC
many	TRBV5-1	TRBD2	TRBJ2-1	CASRGTSVYNEQFF	TGCGCCAGCCGGGGGACTAGCGTTTACAATGAGCAGTTCTTC
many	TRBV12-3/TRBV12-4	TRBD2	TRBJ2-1	CASTVGLAVYNEQFF	TGTGCCAGCACCGTGGGGCTAGCGGTCTACAATGAGCAGTTCTTC
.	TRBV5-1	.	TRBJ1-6	CASSLTTSDSPLHF	TGCGCCAGCAGCTTGACCACCTCGGATTCACCCCTCCACTTT
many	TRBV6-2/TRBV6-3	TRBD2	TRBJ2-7	CASRMTSGSVQEQYF	TGTGCCAGCAGGATGACTAGCGGGAGTGTGCAGGAGCAGTACTTC
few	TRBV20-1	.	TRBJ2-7	CSARGGDPAVYEQYF	TGCAGTGCTAGAGGGGGCGACCCGGCCGTCTACGAGCAGTACTTC
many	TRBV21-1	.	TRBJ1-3	CASIIGIGNTIYF	TGTGCCAGCATAATAGGGATCGGAAACACCATATATTTT
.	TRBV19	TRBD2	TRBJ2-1	CASSPLRGRVYNEQFF	TGTGCCAGTAGTCCTCTACGAGGGAGGGTCTACAATGAGCAGTTCTTC
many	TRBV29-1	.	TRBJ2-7	CSVEDSKGPYEQYF	TGCAGCGTTGAAGATAGTAAGGGGCCCTACGAGCAGTACTTC
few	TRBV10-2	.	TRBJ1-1	CASEEQGGTEAFF	TGCGCCAGCGAAGAACAGGGCGGCACTGAAGCTTTCTTT
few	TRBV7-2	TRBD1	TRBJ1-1	CASSTLDRDAEAFF	TGTGCCAGCAGCACTTTGGACAGGGACGCTGAAGCTTTCTTT
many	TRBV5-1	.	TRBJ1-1	CASSLHTEAFF	TGCGCCAGCAGCTTACACACTGAAGCTTTCTTT
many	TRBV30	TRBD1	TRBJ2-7	CAWTRGRYEQYF	TGTGCCTGGACTAGGGGGCGGTACGAGCAGTACTTC
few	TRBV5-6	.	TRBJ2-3	CASSSGFTDTQYF	TGTGCCAGCAGCTCGGGCTTCACAGATACGCAGTATTTT
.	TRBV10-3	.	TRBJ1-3	CAIKSALAGDSGNTIYF	TGTGCCATCAAGAGTGCCCTGGCCGGGGACTCTGGAAACACCATATATTTT
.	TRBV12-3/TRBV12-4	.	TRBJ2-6	CASSPVGPSGANVLTF	TGTGCCAGCAGTCCCGTTGGTCCTTCTGGGGCCAACGTCCTGACTTTC
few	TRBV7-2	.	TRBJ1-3	CASSPGAGGGNTIYF	TGTGCCAGCAGCCCGGGAGCGGGGGGAGGAAACACCATATATTTT
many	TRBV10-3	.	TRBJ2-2	CAISESAAGELFF	TGTGCCATCAGTGAGTCGGCCGCCGGGGAGCTGTTTTTT
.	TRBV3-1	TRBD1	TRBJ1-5	CATTQAGTGVQPQHF	TGTGCCACCACCCAAGCCGGGACAGGGGTTCAGCCCCAGCATTTT
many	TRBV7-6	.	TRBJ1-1	CASSFSESRTEAFF	TGTGCCAGCAGCTTTTCGGAGAGTAGGACTGAAGCTTTCTTT
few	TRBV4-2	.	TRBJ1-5	CASSPAGGNQPQHF	TGTGCCAGCAGCCCAGCGGGTGGCAATCAGCCCCAGCATTTT
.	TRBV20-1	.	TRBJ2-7	CSVRQDAYEQYF	TGCAGTGTCCGACAGGACGCCTACGAGCAGTACTTC
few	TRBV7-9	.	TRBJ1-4	CASSLRGSNEKLFF	TGTGCCAGCAGCTTAAGGGGCAGTAATGAAAAACTGTTTTTT
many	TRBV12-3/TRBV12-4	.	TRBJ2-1	CASSLDSHPVNEQFF	TGTGCCAGCAGTCTAGACTCTCATCCCGTCAATGAGCAGTTCTTC
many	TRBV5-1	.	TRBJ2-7	CASSSQGFGREQYF	TGCGCCAGCAGCTCACAGGGTTTCGGACGGGAGCAGTACTTC
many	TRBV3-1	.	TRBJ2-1	CASSQDGQEQFF	TGTGCCAGCAGCCAAGATGGGCAGGAGCAGTTCTTC
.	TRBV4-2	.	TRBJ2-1	CASSPGALTNEQFF	TGTGCCAGCAGCCCTGGGGCCCTCACCAATGAGCAGTTCTTC
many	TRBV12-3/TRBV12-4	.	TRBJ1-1	CASSLDSKNTEAFF	TGTGCCAGCAGTTTAGACAGTAAGAACACTGAAGCTTTCTTT
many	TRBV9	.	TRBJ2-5	CASSVGTQETQYF	TGTGCCAGCAGCGTAGGGACACAAGAGACCCAGTACTTC
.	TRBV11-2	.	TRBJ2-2	CASSLSLRTGELFF	TGTGCCAGCAGCTTATCCCTCCGCACCGGGGAGCTGTTTTTT
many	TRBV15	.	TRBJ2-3	CATSRDWGASTDTQYF	TGTGCCACCAGCAGAGATTGGGGGGCTAGCACAGATACGCAGTATTTT
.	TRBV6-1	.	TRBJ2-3	CASSGGPSPTDTQYF	TGTGCCAGCAGTGGGGGACCGTCGCCCACAGATACGCAGTATTTT
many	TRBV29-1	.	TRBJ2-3	CSVEPSPPDTQYF	TGCAGCGTTGAGCCTAGCCCCCCAGATACGCAGTATTTT
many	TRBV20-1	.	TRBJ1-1	CSARYPGTLKAFF	TGCAGTGCTAGATACCCCGGGACCCTAAAAGCTTTCTTT
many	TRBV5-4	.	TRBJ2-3	CASSLGVGVTDTQYF	TGTGCCAGCAGCTTGGGTGTCGGTGTAACAGATACGCAGTATTTT
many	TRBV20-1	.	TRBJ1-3	CSARGPAVGSFSGNTIYF	TGCAGTGCTAGAGGTCCGGCCGTCGGGTCCTTCTCTGGAAACACCATATATTTT
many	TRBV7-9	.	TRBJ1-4	CASSPSGRDFNEKLFF	TGTGCCAGCAGCCCCTCTGGGCGGGATTTTAATGAAAAACTGTTTTTT
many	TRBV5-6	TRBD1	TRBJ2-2	CASSLGQGSNTGELFF	TGTGCCAGCAGCCTAGGACAGGGTTCAAACACCGGGGAGCTGTTTTTT